This paragraph reports one T cell receptor (beta chain). This clone was counted a few times. The clone's antigen remains unknown. No clone much larger than this one lies a single base away; base qualities are absent. TCR beta libraries were generated from genomic DNA with the immunoSEQ kit, following the manufacturer's recommendations. Library preparation used a first multiplex PCR with proprietary primers, then a second PCR adding unique barcodes, with bead cleanups after each round. A positive control reaction and a negative control reaction, both provided in the kit, were run with every batch of samples. The final libraries were assessed on an Agilent 4200 TapeStation D1000 ScreenTape, pooled by volume, and quantified by qPCR. Sequencing ran on an Illumina NextSeq500 with a MidOutput 150-cycle cartridge, using 156 Read1 and 15 Index1 cycles with kit custom primers. The pooled library was loaded at approximately 0.96 pM, and about 20% PhiX control was spiked in. Per the original workflow: Vendor-processed data were analyzed in R, with a clonotype defined as all T cells sharing the same CDR3 nucleotide sequence. In the clone abundance analyses, frequencies in each sample were normalized to that sample's 10,000 most abundant clones. Public T cell clones, averaging fewer than five per sample, were removed before analysis. ImmunoMap was used for dominant motif analysis with the PAM10 matrix, a gap penalty of 30, and a homology threshold of 0.3, and any motif reaching a cumulative frequency of at least 0.01 was considered dominant. TCRdb holds this immuneACCESS table with in-frame rearrangements only. Some clones are missing; in checked studies, unresolved V genes explain under half, and the rest has no known cause. V, J and clone size were drawn from that table, and D and trimming were deduced from the DNA. The sample table shows roughly 21,000 clones, and approximately 54% are seen once. Together, the top ten hold about 22% of the sample.

The sample belongs to a study of radiation and T cells in renal cell carcinoma (dated by TCRdb to between 2020 and 2021). In terms of the full investigation: TCR beta sequencing covered 50 to 55 samples in total, comprising around 26 tumors and roughly 27 peripheral blood samples. Across all 50 or so samples, approximately 4,000,000 unique CDR3 nucleotide sequences, encoding approximately 2.5 million unique CDR3 amino acid sequences, were identified. Overall results and qualifications from the work: Higher TCR clonality was observed in irradiated tumors than in controls, with an average of approximately 50% of the repertoire accounted for by the top 100 clonotypes, compared with roughly 40% in nephrectomy-only tumors. Effects of radiation dose or scheduling on the TCR repertoire could not be addressed with the single-armed trial design. Irradiated tumors contained more dominant CDR3 motifs, and these motifs occupied a larger share of the repertoire than in control tumors. Because only small tumor regions of 0.8 to 1 g were available, the study did not capture intratumoral heterogeneity.

In the paper's terms, the time point label means: tumor resected at nephrectomy. The treatment or condition label for this specimen denotes: treatment-naive control, cytoreductive nephrectomy. Control tumors came from treatment-naive renal cell carcinoma patients who underwent cytoreductive nephrectomy without prior radiation. Every patient had renal cell carcinoma of clear cell pathology. Control tumors used for TCR sequencing came from a handful of females and 11 males, resected 2011 to 2014, with median age roughly 55 years (range roughly 40 to 82). Tumor processing involved mechanical dissociation, digestion with collagenase/hyaluronidase at 37 degrees C, handling in gentleMACS C tubes, and storage in liquid nitrogen. The QIAamp DNA Blood Mini Kit (Qiagen) was used to prepare genomic DNA for TCR sequencing. Only samples passing all quality control checks were included in the analyses. For CDR1 and CDR2, the germline V gene lists SQVTM and ANQGSEA. The cysteine opens and the phenylalanine closes a CDR3 of 15 amino acids. This entry keeps only the CDR3 DNA: 45 bases, framed from base 1. From V the trimming removes 3 bases and from J it removes 3 bases, while the gene matches leave 7 bases of the junction unaccounted for.

This sequence was found in a human donor with renal cell carcinoma. Recombination joined TRBV29-1 with TRBJ2-1; the central 8 bases match TRBD1. The specimen comprised tumor tissue, sampled from a patient whose treatment was nephrectomy without radiotherapy. The CDR3 here reads CSVESRDRNYNEQFF. The DNA sequence is as follows: TGCAGCGTTGAGTCCCGGGACAGGAACTACAATGAGCAGTTCTTC.